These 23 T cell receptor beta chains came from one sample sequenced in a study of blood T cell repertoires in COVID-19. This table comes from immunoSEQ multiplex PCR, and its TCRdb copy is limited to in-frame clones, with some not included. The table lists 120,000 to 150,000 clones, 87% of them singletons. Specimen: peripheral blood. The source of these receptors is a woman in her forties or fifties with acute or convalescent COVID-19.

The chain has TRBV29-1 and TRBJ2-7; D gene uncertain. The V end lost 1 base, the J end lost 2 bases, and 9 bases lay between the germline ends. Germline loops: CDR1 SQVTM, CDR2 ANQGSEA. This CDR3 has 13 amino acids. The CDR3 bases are TGCAGCGTTGAAGGGGCACAGACCTACGAGCAGTACTTC. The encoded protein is CSVEGAQTYEQYF.

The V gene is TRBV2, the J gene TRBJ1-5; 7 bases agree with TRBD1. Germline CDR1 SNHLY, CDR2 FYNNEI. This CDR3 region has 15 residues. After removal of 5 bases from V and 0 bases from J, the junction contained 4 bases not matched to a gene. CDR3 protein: CASSRDSNSNQPQHF. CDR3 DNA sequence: TGTGCCAGCAGTCGGGACAGTAATAGCAATCAGCCCCAGCATTTT.

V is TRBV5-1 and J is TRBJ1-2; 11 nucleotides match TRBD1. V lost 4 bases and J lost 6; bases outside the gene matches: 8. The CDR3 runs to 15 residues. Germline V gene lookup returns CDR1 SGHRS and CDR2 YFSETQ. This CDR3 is CASSTGQGAFHGYTF. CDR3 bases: TGCGCCAGCAGCACCGGACAGGGGGCGTTTCATGGCTACACCTTC.

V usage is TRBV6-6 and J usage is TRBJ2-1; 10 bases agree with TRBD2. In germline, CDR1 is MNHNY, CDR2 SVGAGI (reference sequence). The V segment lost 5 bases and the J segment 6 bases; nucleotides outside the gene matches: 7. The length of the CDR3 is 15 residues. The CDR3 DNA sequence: TGTGCCAGCAGTCCACCTCCTAGCGGGAGCAATGAGCAGTTCTTC. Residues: CASSPPPSGSNEQFF.

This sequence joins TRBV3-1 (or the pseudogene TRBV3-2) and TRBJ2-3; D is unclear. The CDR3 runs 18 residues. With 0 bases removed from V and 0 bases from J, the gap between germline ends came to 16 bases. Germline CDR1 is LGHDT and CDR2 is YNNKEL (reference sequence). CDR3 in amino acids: CASSQDRPPLTSTDTQYF. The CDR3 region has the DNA TGTGCCAGCAGCCAAGATCGTCCCCCATTGACTAGCACAGATACGCAGTATTTT.

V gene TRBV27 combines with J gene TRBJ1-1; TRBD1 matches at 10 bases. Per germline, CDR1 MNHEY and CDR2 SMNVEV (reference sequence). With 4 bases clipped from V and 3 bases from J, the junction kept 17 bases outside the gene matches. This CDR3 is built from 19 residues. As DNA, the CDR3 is TGTGCCAGCAGTTCCCCGGGACAGGGGACCACCCCTTGGGACACTGAAGCTTTCTTT. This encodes CASSSPGQGTTPWDTEAFF.

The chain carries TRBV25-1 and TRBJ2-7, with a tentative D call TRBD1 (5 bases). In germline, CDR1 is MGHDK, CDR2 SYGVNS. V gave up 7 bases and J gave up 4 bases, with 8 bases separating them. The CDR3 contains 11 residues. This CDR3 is CASMKGYEQYF. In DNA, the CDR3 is TGTGCCAGCATGAAGGGGTACGAGCAGTACTTC.

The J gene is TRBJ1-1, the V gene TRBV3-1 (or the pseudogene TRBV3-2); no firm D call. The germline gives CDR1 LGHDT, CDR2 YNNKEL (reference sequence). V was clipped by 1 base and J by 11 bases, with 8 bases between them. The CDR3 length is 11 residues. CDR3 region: CASSQGPQAFF. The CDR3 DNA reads TGTGCCAGCAGCCAAGGACCACAGGCTTTCTTT.

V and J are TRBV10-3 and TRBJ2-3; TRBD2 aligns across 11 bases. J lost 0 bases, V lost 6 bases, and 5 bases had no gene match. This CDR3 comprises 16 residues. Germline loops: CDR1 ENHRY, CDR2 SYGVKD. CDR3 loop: CAISRSGGGSTDTQYF. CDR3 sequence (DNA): TGTGCCATCAGCCGTAGCGGGGGGGGGAGCACAGATACGCAGTATTTT.

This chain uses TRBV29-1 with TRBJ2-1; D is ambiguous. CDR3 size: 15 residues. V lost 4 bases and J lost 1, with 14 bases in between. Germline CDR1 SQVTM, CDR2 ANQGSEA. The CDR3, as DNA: TGCAGCGTTGTCGGCAGCGACGATTCCTACAATGAGCAGTTCTTC. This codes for CSVVGSDDSYNEQFF.

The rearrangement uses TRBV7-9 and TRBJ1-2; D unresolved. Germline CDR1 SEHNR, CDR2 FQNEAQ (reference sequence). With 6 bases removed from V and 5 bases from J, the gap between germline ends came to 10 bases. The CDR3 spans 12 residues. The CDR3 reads CASSEVEYGYTF. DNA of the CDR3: TGTGCCAGCAGTGAGGTGGAGTATGGCTACACCTTC. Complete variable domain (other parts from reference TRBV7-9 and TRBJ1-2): DTGVSQNPRHKITKRGQNVTFRCDPISEHNRLYWYRQTLGQGPEFLTYFQNEAQLEKSRLLSDRFSAERPKGSFSTLEIQRTEQGDSAMYLCASSEVEYGYTFGSGTRLTVV.

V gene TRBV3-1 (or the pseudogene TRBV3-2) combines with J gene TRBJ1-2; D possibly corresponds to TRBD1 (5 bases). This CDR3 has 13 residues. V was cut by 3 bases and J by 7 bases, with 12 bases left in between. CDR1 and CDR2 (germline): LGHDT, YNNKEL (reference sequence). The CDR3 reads CASSHRQRTGYTF. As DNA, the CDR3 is TGTGCCAGCAGCCATAGACAGAGGACTGGCTACACCTTC.

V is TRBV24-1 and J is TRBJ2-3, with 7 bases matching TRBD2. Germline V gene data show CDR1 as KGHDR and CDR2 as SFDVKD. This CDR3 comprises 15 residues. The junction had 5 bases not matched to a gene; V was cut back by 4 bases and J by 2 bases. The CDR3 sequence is CATSDGTTDTDTQYF. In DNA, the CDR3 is TGTGCCACCAGTGACGGGACTACCGACACAGATACGCAGTATTTT.

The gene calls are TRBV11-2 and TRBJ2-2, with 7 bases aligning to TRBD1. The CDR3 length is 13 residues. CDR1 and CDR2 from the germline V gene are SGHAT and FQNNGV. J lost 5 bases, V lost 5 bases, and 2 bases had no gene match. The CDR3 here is CASSPTGTGELFF. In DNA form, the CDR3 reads TGTGCCAGCAGCCCGACAGGGACCGGGGAGCTGTTTTTT.

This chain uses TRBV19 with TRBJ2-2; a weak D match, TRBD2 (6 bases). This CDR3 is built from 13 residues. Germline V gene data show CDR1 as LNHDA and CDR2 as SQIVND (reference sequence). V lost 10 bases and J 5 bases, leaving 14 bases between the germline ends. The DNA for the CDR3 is TGTGCCACTCCGGGGGAAATTACCGGGGAGCTGTTTTTT. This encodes CATPGEITGELFF.

The CDR3 spells CASNRGPGNTIYF. In nucleotides, the CDR3 is TGTGCCAGCAACAGGGGGCCAGGAAACACCATATATTTT. This sequence joins TRBV28 and TRBJ1-3; 9 nucleotides match TRBD1. Germline V gives CDR1 MDHEN, CDR2 SYDVKM. The CDR3 consists of 13 residues. V was pared by 7 bases and J by 4 bases, with 2 bases of the junction left unmatched.

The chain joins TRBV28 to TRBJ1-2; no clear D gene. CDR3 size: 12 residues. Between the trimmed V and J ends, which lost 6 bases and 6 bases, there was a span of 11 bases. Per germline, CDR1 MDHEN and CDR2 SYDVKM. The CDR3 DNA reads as TGTGCCAGCAGGAGGGCGACGGATGGCTACACCTTC. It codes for CASRRATDGYTF.

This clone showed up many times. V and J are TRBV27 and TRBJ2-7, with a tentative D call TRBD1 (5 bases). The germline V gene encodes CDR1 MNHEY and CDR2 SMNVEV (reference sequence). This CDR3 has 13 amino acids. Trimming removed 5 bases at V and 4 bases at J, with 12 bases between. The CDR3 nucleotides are TGTGCCAGCAGTCCCTCCCAGGGTTACGAGCAGTACTTC. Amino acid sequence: CASSPSQGYEQYF.

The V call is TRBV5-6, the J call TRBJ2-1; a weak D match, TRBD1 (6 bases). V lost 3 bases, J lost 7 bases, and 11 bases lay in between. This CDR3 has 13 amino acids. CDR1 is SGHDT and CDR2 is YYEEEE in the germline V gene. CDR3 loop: CASSWAGVNEQFF. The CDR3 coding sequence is TGTGCCAGCAGCTGGGCAGGGGTTAATGAGCAGTTCTTC.

The chain's CDR3 is CASSAPVGGTSTDTQYF. The CDR3 nucleotides are TGCGCCAGCAGCGCCCCGGTGGGGGGAACTAGCACAGATACGCAGTATTTT. The rearrangement links TRBV5-1 to TRBJ2-3; perhaps TRBD2 as D (6 bases). The ends were cut back, 4 bases at V and 0 bases at J, with 18 bases in the middle. Germline V gives CDR1 SGHRS, CDR2 YFSETQ. This CDR3 has 17 residues.

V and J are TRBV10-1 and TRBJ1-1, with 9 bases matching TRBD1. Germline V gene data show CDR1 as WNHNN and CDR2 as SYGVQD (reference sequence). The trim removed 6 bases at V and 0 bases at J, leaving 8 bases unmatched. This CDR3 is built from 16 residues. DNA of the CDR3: TGCGCCAGCAGACACACAGGGGGCCTGATGAACACTGAAGCTTTCTTT. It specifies CASRHTGGLMNTEAFF.

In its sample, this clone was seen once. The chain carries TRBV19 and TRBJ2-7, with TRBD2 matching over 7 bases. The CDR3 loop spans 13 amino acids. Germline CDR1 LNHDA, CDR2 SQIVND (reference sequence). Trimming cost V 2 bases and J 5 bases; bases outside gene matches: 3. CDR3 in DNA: TGTGCCAGTAGTATAACGGGGGGAGACGAGCAGTACTTC. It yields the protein CASSITGGDEQYF. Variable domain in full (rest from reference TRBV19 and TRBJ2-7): DGGITQSPKYLFRKEGQNVTLSCEQNLNHDAMYWYRQDPGQGLRLIYYSQIVNDFQKGDIAEGYSVSREKKESFPLTVTSAQKNPTAFYLCASSITGGDEQYFGPGTRLTVT.

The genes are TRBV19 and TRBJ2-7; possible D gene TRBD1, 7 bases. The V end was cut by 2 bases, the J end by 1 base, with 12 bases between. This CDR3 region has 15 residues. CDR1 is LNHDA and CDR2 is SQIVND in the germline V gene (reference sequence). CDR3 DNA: TGTGCCAGTAGTATATATTCAGGGGGGTCCTACGAGCAGTACTTC. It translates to CASSIYSGGSYEQYF.